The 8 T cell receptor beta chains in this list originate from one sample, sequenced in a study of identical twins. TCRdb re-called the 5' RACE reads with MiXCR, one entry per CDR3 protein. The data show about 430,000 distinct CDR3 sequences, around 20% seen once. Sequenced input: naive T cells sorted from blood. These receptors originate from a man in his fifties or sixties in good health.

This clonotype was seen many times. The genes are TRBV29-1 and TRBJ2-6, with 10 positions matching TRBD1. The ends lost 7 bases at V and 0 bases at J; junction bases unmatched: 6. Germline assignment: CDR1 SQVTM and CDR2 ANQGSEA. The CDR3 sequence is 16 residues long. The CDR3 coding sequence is TGCAGCGCCGCCGGGACAGGGGACTCTGGGGCCAACGTCCTGACTTTC. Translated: CSAAGTGDSGANVLTF.

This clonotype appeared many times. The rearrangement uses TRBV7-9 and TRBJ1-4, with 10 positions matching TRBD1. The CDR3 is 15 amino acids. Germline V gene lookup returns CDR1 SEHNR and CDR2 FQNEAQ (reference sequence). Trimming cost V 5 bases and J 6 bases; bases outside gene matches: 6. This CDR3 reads CASSESGTGDEKLFF. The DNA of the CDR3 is TGTGCCAGCAGCGAATCCGGGACAGGGGATGAAAAACTGTTTTTT.

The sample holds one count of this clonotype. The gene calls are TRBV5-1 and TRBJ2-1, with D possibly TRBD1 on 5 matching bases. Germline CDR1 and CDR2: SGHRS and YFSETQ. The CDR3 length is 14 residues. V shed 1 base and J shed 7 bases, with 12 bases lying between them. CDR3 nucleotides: TGCGCCAGCAGCTTGTGGCAGGGCCAGAATGAGCAGTTCTTC. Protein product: CASSLWQGQNEQFF.

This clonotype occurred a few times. CDR3 DNA: TGTGCCAGCAAGGGACAGGGGGGCGACGAGCAGTACTTC. It encodes CASKGQGGDEQYF. The V and J genes are TRBV28 and TRBJ2-7; 11 bases map to TRBD1. The CDR3 contains 13 residues. J was trimmed by 5 bases and V by 7 bases; bases with no gene match: 4. Per germline, CDR1 MDHEN and CDR2 SYDVKM.

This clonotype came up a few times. CDR3 bases: TGCAGTGCTAGAGATGGGGAAACCGGGGAGCTGTTTTTT. Translated, it gives CSARDGETGELFF. The rearrangement joins TRBV20-1 to TRBJ2-2; D gene ambiguous. The length of the CDR3 is 13 residues. V lost 0 bases and J 5 bases, leaving 7 bases between the germline ends. Per the germline V gene, CDR1 is DFQATT and CDR2 is SNEGSKA (reference sequence).

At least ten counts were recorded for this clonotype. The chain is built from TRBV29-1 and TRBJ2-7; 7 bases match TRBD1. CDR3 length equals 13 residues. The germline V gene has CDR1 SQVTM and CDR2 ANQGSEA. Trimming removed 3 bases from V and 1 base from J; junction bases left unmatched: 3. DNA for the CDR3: TGCAGCGTTGATCAGGGGGAGTCCTACGAGCAGTACTTC. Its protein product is CSVDQGESYEQYF.

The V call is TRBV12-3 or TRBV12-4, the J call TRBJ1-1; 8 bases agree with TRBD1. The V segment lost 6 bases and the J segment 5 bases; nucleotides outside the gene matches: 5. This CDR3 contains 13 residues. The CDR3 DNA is TGTGCCAGCAGCCCGACAGGGGAGACTGAAGCTTTCTTT. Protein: CASSPTGETEAFF.

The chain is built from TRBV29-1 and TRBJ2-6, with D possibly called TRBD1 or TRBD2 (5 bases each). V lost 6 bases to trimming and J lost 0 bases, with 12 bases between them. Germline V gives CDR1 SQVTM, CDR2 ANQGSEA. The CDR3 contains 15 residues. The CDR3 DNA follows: TGCAGCGTGCTGGGACGGCGCTCTGGGGCCAACGTCCTGACTTTC. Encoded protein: CSVLGRRSGANVLTF. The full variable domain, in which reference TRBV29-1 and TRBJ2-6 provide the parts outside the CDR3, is SAVISQKPSRDICQRGTSLTIQCQVDSQVTMMFWYRQQPGQSLTLIATANQGSEATYESGFVIDKFPISRPNLTFSTLTVSNMSPEDSSIYLCSVLGRRSGANVLTFGAGSRLTVL.